Below, 8 T cell receptor beta chains from the same sample are listed, as sequenced in a study of T-cell memory formation after mild COVID-19. TCRdb reprocessed the 5' RACE reads with MiXCR, giving one entry per CDR3 protein. This sample has roughly 620,000 distinct CDR3 sequences, with about a sixth found just once. Sequences were obtained from PBMCs or a T cell subset sorted from them (not recorded which). These receptors were taken from an adult woman who had mild COVID-19 (a few samples of this study predate the infection). Cell type and time point are not known.

This chain links TRBV7-8 with TRBJ2-7, with D unclear. Germline lookup yields CDR1 SGHVS and CDR2 FQNEAQ. V gave up 6 bases and J gave up 3 bases, with 15 bases separating them. The CDR3 sequence is 14 residues long. The CDR3 reads CASSRRQENYEQYF. In nucleotides, the CDR3 is TGTGCCAGCAGTCGGCGGCAGGAGAACTACGAGCAGTACTTC.

This chain links TRBV20-1 with TRBJ2-2; possibly TRBD2 for D (5 bases). The CDR3 sequence is 13 residues long. Trimming shortened V by 6 bases and J by 1 base, and 9 bases separated the two germline ends. Germline V gene data show CDR1 as DFQATT and CDR2 as SNEGSKA (reference sequence). The CDR3 DNA reads TGCAGTGCGGACCGGGAGAACACCGGGGAGCTGTTTTTT. Translating it yields CSADRENTGELFF.

The chain links TRBV18 to TRBJ2-6; possibly TRBD1 or TRBD2 for D (6 bases each). From germline, CDR1 is KGHSH and CDR2 LQKENI. The CDR3 extends over 16 amino acids. V lost 3 bases and J 3 bases, leaving 12 bases between the germline ends. CDR3 bases: TGTGCCAGCTCACCGACGGGGGCAGGTGGGGCCAACGTCCTGACTTTC. Translation: CASSPTGAGGANVLTF.

This clonotype was detected only a few times. V and J are TRBV6-5 and TRBJ2-5; 7 bases are shared with TRBD1. The CDR3 has 15 amino acids. After removal of 6 bases from V and 1 base from J, the junction contained 8 bases not matched to a gene. Germline V lookup: CDR1 MNHEY, CDR2 SVGAGI. The CDR3 DNA reads as TGTGCCAGCAGGAAAACAGGGGCTCTCCAAGAGACCCAGTACTTC. It encodes CASRKTGALQETQYF.

The genes are TRBV6-5 and TRBJ2-7; the match to TRBD2 covers 7 bases. With V trimmed by 2 bases and J by 2 bases, 6 bases remained unmatched. Germline V gene data show CDR1 as MNHEY and CDR2 as SVGAGI. This CDR3 spans 15 amino acids. CDR3 region: CASSYLSGLPYEQYF. The CDR3 region has the DNA TGTGCCAGCAGTTACCTTAGCGGGCTTCCCTACGAGCAGTACTTC.

The chain recombines TRBV5-5 with TRBJ1-3; perhaps TRBD1 as D (5 bases). Germline CDR1 is SGHKS and CDR2 is YYEKEE (reference sequence). This CDR3 region has 16 residues. Trimming took off 0 bases at V and 3 bases at J, with 13 bases between the two ends. The CDR3 DNA follows: TGTGCCAGCAGCTTGGATTCAGGGAAAGGTGGAAACACCATATATTTT. Its protein is CASSLDSGKGGNTIYF. Based on the CDR3 plus reference TRBV5-5 and TRBJ1-3, the full variable domain is DAGVTQSPTHLIKTRGQQVTLRCSPISGHKSVSWYQQVLGQGPQFIFQYYEKEERGRGNFPDRFSARQFPNYSSELNVNALLLGDSALYLCASSLDSGKGGNTIYFGEGSWLTVV.

This clonotype was observed a few times. The chain has TRBV10-3 and TRBJ2-2; 7 nucleotides match TRBD1. The CDR3 length is 15 residues. J lost 7 bases, V lost 3 bases, and 8 bases had no gene match. Per germline, CDR1 ENHRY and CDR2 SYGVKD. The CDR3 loop is CAISDGSRGYGELFF. The CDR3 nucleotides read TGTGCCATCAGTGATGGGTCCAGGGGGTACGGGGAGCTGTTTTTT.

The rearrangement uses TRBV5-4 and TRBJ2-3, with TRBD2 matching 8 bases. Germline V lookup: CDR1 SGHNT, CDR2 YYREEE (reference sequence). The V segment lost 5 bases and the J segment 2 bases; nucleotides outside the gene matches: 7. The CDR3 has 15 residues. This CDR3 reads CASSSLAGLTDTQYF. In nucleotides, the CDR3 is TGTGCCAGCAGTTCCTTAGCGGGGCTCACAGATACGCAGTATTTT.